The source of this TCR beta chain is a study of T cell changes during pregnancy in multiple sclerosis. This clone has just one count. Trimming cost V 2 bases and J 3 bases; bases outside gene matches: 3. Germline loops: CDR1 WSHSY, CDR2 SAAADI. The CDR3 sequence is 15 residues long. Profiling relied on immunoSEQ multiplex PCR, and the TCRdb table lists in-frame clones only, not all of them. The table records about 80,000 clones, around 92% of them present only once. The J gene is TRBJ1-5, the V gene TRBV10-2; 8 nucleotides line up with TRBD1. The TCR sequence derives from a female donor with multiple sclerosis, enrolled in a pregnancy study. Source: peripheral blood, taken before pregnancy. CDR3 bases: TGCGCCAGCAGTGAGACAGGGGGTTACAATCAGCCCCAGCATTTT. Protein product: CASSETGGYNQPQHF.